This TCR beta chain is from a study of control samples from healthy donors and cancer patients. The method was immunoSEQ multiplex PCR; TCRdb's version includes in-frame clones alone and lacks a portion of them. The sample consists of 150,000 or so clones, roughly 94% of them appearing once. Trimming took 0 bases from V and 3 from J, leaving 8 bases between them. Germline loops: CDR1 SGHTS, CDR2 YDEGEE. CDR3 length: 14 residues. The sequenced material came from PBMCs. This receptor was identified in a man in his 60s with colorectal cancer. V usage is TRBV5-8 and J usage is TRBJ2-3; tentative D call: TRBD1 (6 bases). The CDR3 DNA reads TGTGCCAGCAGCTTGGCCGGGACAACAGATACGCAGTATTTT. Translating gives CASSLAGTTDTQYF. Together with reference TRBV5-8 and TRBJ2-3, the CDR3 gives the full variable domain: EAGVTQSPTHLIKTRGQQATLRCSPISGHTSVYWYQQALGLGLQFLLWYDEGEERNRGNFPPRFSGRQFPNYSSELNVNALELEDSALYLCASSLAGTTDTQYFGPGTRLTVL.